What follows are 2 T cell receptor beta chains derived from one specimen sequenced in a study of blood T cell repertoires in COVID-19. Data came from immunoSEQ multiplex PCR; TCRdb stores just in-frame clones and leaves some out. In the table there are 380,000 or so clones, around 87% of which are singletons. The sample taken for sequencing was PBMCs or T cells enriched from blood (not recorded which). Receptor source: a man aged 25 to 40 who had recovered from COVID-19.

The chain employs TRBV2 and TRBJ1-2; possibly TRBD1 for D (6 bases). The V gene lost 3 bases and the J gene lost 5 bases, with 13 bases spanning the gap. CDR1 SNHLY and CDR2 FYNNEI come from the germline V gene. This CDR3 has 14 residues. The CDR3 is CASSDPRGAYGYTF. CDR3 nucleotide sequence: TGTGCCAGCAGTGATCCCCGGGGGGCTTATGGCTACACCTTC.

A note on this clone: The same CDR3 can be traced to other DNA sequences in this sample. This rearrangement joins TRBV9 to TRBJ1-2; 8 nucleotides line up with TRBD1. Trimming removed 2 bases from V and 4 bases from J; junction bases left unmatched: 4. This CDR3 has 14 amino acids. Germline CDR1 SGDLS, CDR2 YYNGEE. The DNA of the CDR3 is TGTGCCAGCAGCGTTGGACAGGGCTCCTATGGCTACACCTTC. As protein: CASSVGQGSYGYTF.